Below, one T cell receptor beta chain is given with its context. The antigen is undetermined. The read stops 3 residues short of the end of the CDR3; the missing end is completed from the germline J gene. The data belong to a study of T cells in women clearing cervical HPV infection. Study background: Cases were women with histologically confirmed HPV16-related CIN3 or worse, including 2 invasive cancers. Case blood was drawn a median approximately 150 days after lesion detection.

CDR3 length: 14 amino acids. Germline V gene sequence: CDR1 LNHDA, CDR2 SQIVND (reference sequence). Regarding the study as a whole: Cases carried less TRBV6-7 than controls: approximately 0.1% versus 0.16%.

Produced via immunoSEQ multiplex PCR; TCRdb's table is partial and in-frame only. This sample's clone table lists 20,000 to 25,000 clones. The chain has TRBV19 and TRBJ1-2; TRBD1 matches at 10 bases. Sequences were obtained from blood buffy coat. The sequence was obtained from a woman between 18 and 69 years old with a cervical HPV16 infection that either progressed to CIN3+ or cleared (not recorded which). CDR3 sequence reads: CASRGTGVSDTYTF. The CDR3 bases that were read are TGTGCCAGTAGGGGGACAGGGGTCTCAGATACC.